A single sample is the source of the 20 T cell receptor beta chains below, sequenced in a study of T cell changes during pregnancy in multiple sclerosis. This table comes from immunoSEQ multiplex PCR, and its TCRdb copy is limited to in-frame clones, with some not included. The sample contains approximately 130,000 clones, around 97% of which appear only once. The sample here was peripheral blood, taken after pregnancy. The receptors derive from a female donor with multiple sclerosis, enrolled in a pregnancy study.

V is TRBV10-1 and J is TRBJ1-2; TRBD1 matches at 7 bases. Germline CDR1 reads WNHNN; CDR2 reads SYGVQD (reference sequence). This CDR3 is 16 amino acids long. J was trimmed by 5 bases and V by 5 bases; bases with no gene match: 14. This CDR3 reads CASSTPGQPPSYGYTF. In nucleotides, the CDR3 is TGCGCCAGCAGTACCCCGGGACAGCCGCCGAGTTATGGCTACACCTTC.

Comment on this clone: It is unclear where the CDR3 begins or ends on the DNA, so no DNA is shown, and the CDR3 is as TCRdb lists it. The chain combines TRBV9 with TRBJ2-7; TRBD1 reflects the table's D call only, with no check against the DNA. The CDR3 is made up of 15 amino acids, end residues included. Germline V gives CDR1 SGDLS, CDR2 YYNGEE. The CDR3 loop reads CASSTSGHPTGEQYF.

This sequence joins TRBV27 and TRBJ2-2; a possible D gene is TRBD1 (6 bases). The length of the CDR3 is 15 residues. Trimming took 4 bases from V and 2 from J, leaving 11 bases between them. Per germline, CDR1 MNHEY and CDR2 SMNVEV (reference sequence). CDR3 sequence reads: CASSSRTVNTGELFF. CDR3 DNA sequence: TGTGCCAGCAGTTCGAGGACAGTAAACACCGGGGAGCTGTTTTTT.

The chain couples TRBV9 to TRBJ2-1, with D possibly being TRBD2 (6 bases). The CDR3 contains 16 residues. V was shortened by 4 bases and J by 9 bases, with 23 bases between the two germline ends. Per germline, CDR1 SGDLS and CDR2 YYNGEE. CDR3 DNA sequence: TGTGCCAGCAGCAACTTGCTGGCGGGACCTTACGCTGAGCAGTTCTTC. Translating gives CASSNLLAGPYAEQFF.

This chain links TRBV13 with TRBJ1-4; TRBD1 matches at 10 bases. This CDR3 spans 16 amino acids. The germline gives CDR1 PRHDT, CDR2 FYEKMQ (reference sequence). J lost 8 bases, V lost 5 bases, and 11 bases had no gene match. CDR3 amino acids: CASSDRDRGHREKLFF. The CDR3 DNA follows: TGTGCCAGCAGCGACCGGGACAGGGGCCATCGAGAAAAACTGTTTTTT.

This clone was seen a single time. V is TRBV4-3 and J is TRBJ2-4; 8 bases align to TRBD1. The germline gives CDR1 LGHNA, CDR2 YSLEER. V lost 5 bases, J lost 3 bases, and 6 bases stayed unmatched. The CDR3 extends over 15 amino acids. CDR3 region: CASSDRGSGKNIQYF. The CDR3 DNA follows: TGCGCCAGCAGCGACAGGGGTTCGGGCAAAAACATTCAGTACTTC.

V and J are TRBV28 and TRBJ1-5; 7 nucleotides align to TRBD1. The V and J ends lost 5 bases and 16 bases, in that order; junction bases with no gene match: 11. This CDR3 is 12 amino acids long. The germline V gene has CDR1 MDHEN and CDR2 SYDVKM. CDR3 in amino acids: CASSTADRPEHF. CDR3 coding DNA: TGTGCCAGCAGTACCGCGGACAGGCCGGAACATTTT.

This clone was counted a single time. The chain is built from TRBV15 and TRBJ2-3, with D tentatively TRBD1 (5 bases). The length of the CDR3 is 14 residues. Between the trimmed V and J ends, which lost 0 bases and 3 bases, there was a span of 7 bases. CDR1 is LNHNV and CDR2 is YYDKDF in the germline V gene (reference sequence). Here the CDR3 DNA reads TGTGCCACCAGCAGAGATGGGGCAACAGATACGCAGTATTTT. Residues: CATSRDGATDTQYF.

This sequence joins TRBV7-8 and TRBJ2-5, with 14 bases identical to TRBD2. Germline V gives CDR1 SGHVS, CDR2 FQNEAQ. The CDR3 loop spans 17 amino acids. V lost 5 bases and J lost 5; bases outside the gene matches: 10. CDR3 in amino acids: CASSQVTSGRAKETQYF. The CDR3 DNA sequence: TGTGCCAGCAGCCAGGTGACTAGCGGGAGGGCCAAGGAGACCCAGTACTTC.

This clone occurred a few times. The rearrangement links TRBV6-5 to TRBJ2-2; TRBD2 aligns across 8 bases. CDR3 length equals 15 residues. The germline gives CDR1 MNHEY, CDR2 SVGAGI. V lost 7 bases and J lost 5; bases outside the gene matches: 9. As DNA, the CDR3 is TGTGCCAGCACTCACCGGGAGGGCGAGACCGGGGAGCTGTTTTTT. Translating gives CASTHREGETGELFF.

The chain carries TRBV5-1 and TRBJ2-1, with 11 bases matching TRBD2. This CDR3 has 16 residues. The V gene end was trimmed by 2 bases and the J gene end by 9 bases; junction bases not matched to a gene: 10. Germline V gene lookup returns CDR1 SGHRS and CDR2 YFSETQ. This CDR3 reads CASSFVVLAGGREQFF. The CDR3 nucleotides are TGCGCCAGCAGCTTTGTTGTCCTAGCGGGAGGTCGTGAGCAGTTCTTC.

The chain uses TRBV27 and TRBJ2-2; 7 bases line up with TRBD1. In germline, CDR1 is MNHEY, CDR2 SMNVEV (reference sequence). CDR3 length: 15 amino acids. The V gene end was trimmed by 6 bases and the J gene end by 7 bases; junction bases not matched to a gene: 11. CDR3 sequence reads: CASRRRSGGHGELFF. The CDR3 DNA follows: TGTGCCAGCAGGCGGAGGTCAGGGGGTCACGGGGAGCTGTTTTTT.

The chain recombines TRBV5-1 with TRBJ2-7; 13 bases align to TRBD2. The CDR3 loop spans 18 amino acids. Germline V gene sequence: CDR1 SGHRS, CDR2 YFSETQ. The V and J ends lost 0 bases and 2 bases, in that order; junction bases with no gene match: 8. For the CDR3, the DNA is TGCGCCAGCAGCTTGGGGACTAGCGGGAGATTGGTCCCCTACGAGCAGTACTTC. Protein: CASSLGTSGRLVPYEQYF.

The gene calls are TRBV2 and TRBJ2-7; TRBD1 matches at 11 bases. The junction had 12 bases not matched to a gene; V was cut back by 2 bases and J by 12 bases. CDR1 SNHLY and CDR2 FYNNEI come from the germline V gene. The CDR3 spans 15 residues. The CDR3 nucleotides are TGTGCCAGCAGTGAACGGGACAGGGGGGCCGCCAGTCGGTACTTC. Translation gives CASSERDRGAASRYF.

This rearrangement joins TRBV19 to TRBJ1-3, with 9 positions matching TRBD1. The germline V gene has CDR1 LNHDA and CDR2 SQIVND (reference sequence). This CDR3 has 15 residues. With 3 bases clipped from V and 7 bases from J, the junction kept 7 bases outside the gene matches. The CDR3 here is CASSMEGTGRNTIYF. The CDR3 nucleotides read TGTGCCAGTAGTATGGAAGGGACAGGGAGGAACACCATATATTTT.

The chain carries TRBV28 and TRBJ2-1; 11 nucleotides match TRBD2. After removal of 2 bases from V and 0 bases from J, the junction contained 6 bases not matched to a gene. The germline V gene encodes CDR1 MDHEN and CDR2 SYDVKM. The CDR3 sequence is 18 residues long. CDR3 in DNA: TGTGCCAGCAGTTTAGGCACTAGCGGGAGTAACTCCTACAATGAGCAGTTCTTC. This gives the protein CASSLGTSGSNSYNEQFF.

The CDR3 sequence: CASSLGIQGGLTEAFF. CDR3 sequence (DNA): TGTGCCAGCAGCTTAGGGATTCAGGGGGGACTCACTGAAGCTTTCTTT. V is TRBV7-9 and J is TRBJ1-1, with 7 bases that match TRBD1. V was clipped by 1 base and J by 4 bases; unmatched bases: 9. This CDR3 is 16 amino acids long. The germline V gene encodes CDR1 SEHNR and CDR2 FQNEAQ (reference sequence).

This chain connects TRBV5-1 to TRBJ1-2, with a tentative D call TRBD1 (6 bases). The ends were cut back, 4 bases at V and 5 bases at J, with 15 bases in the middle. The germline V gene encodes CDR1 SGHRS and CDR2 YFSETQ. The CDR3 length is 14 residues. The CDR3 here is CASSGKGGSYGYTF. The DNA for the CDR3 is TGCGCCAGCAGCGGAAAAGGGGGAAGTTATGGCTACACCTTC. The full variable domain, rest sourced from reference TRBV5-1 and TRBJ1-2, is KAGVTQTPRYLIKTRGQQVTLSCSPISGHRSVSWYQQTPGQGLQFLFEYFSETQRNKGNFPGRFSGRQFSNSRSEMNVSTLELGDSALYLCASSGKGGSYGYTFGSGTRLTVV.

The V and J genes are TRBV29-1 and TRBJ2-5; D possibly corresponds to TRBD2 (5 bases). V was clipped by 5 bases and J by 5 bases, with 12 bases between them. This CDR3 has 12 residues. CDR1 and CDR2 from the germline V gene are SQVTM and ANQGSEA. DNA for the CDR3: TGCAGCGTTTCCCAGGACTCGGAGACCCAGTACTTC. It encodes CSVSQDSETQYF.

This sequence joins TRBV2 and TRBJ1-2; the match to TRBD1 covers 9 bases. The length of the CDR3 is 14 residues. CDR1 and CDR2 from the germline V gene are SNHLY and FYNNEI. V lost 4 bases to trimming and J lost 8 bases; unmatched junction nucleotides: 8. Written as DNA, the CDR3 is TGTGCCAGCAGTGGCGGGACAGGGATGGTGGGCTACACCTTC. Translating it yields CASSGGTGMVGYTF. Supplemented by reference TRBV2 and TRBJ1-2, the full variable domain reads EPEVTQTPSHQVTQMGQEVILRCVPISNHLYFYWYRQILGQKVEFLVSFYNNEISEKSEIFDDQFSVERPDGSNFTLKIRSTKLEDSAMYFCASSGGTGMVGYTFGSGTRLTVV.